The clone carrying this TCR beta chain was seen a few times. Its antigen is currently unknown. This sample was taken from a study of T and B cells in COVID-19 patients. The overall study: Recovered patients mostly had mild to moderate COVID-19 managed as outpatients.

The length of the CDR3 is 14 residues. V was clipped by 3 bases and J by 7 bases; unmatched bases: 3. In germline, CDR1 is KGHSH, CDR2 LQKENI. Study findings and constraints: No sequencing was yet done of CD4+, regulatory or CD8+ subsets, or of SARS-CoV-2-responsive or tetramer+ sorted cells. Clonality of TRB repertoires was high in active COVID-19; recovery brought above-healthy diversity and richness.

TRB rearrangements were amplified by multiplex PCR with BIOMED2 TRB-A/B primers. TCRdb reprocessed the multiplex PCR reads via MiXCR and lists one record per CDR3 protein. The sample contains 20,000 to 25,000 distinct CDR3 sequences, approximately 29% of which appear only once. Each TRB amplification used roughly 240-550 ng of genomic DNA from blood. Sequenced material: blood. The chain combines TRBV18 with TRBJ1-6; TRBD1 matches at 7 bases. This receptor was obtained from a human donor who had recovered from COVID-19. The CDR3 region has the DNA TGTGCCAGCTCACCGACAGGGTACAATTCACCCCTCCACTTT. Translated: CASSPTGYNSPLHF.